One T cell receptor (beta chain) is described in this entry. Its cognate antigen has yet to be identified. The sample holds no much larger clone one base away, and base qualities are not on file. Bone marrow was aspirated after transplant from the posterior iliac crest or another site chosen by the physician. The library was produced with the immunoSEQ multiplex PCR assay. Adaptive Biotechnologies carried out high-throughput TCR-beta CDR3 sequencing of genomic DNA for most patients. The source study handled its data this way. TCR sequencing data for around 20 patients were retrieved from Adaptive's ImmunoSEQ software; three other patients were processed with MiXCR and VDJtools. CDR3 nucleotide sequences shared between donor and recipient were removed because their origin could not be assigned. To be classed as alloreactive, a clone needed at least 2-fold expansion over unstimulated cells and a minimum CFSE-low frequency of 0.002% (template counts) or 0.001% (read counts). Clones detected in sequenced pre-transplant spleen, lymph node, or MLR CFSE-low populations of the donor or recipient were defined as mappable. The cumulative frequency of alloreactive clones was calculated as a percentage of all sequences, weighted by copy number. Sourced from immuneACCESS, this table was stored by TCRdb with only in-frame sequences that have V and J called. A share of the clones is absent; for the studies checked, an unresolved V gene accounts for under half, and the remainder has no known explanation. That table supplies the V and J calls and clone size; D and trimming were determined from the DNA. The sample records 15,000 to 20,000 clones, approximately 89% of which are singletons. Clones ranked in the top ten supply around 6.3% of the sample.

This entry comes from a study of graft-versus-host responses after intestinal transplantation (dated by TCRdb to the early 2020s). Background for the entire study: The transplants that recipients got were multivisceral, liver-intestinal, or isolated intestinal. Every recipient was given anti-thymocyte globulin induction, then maintenance tacrolimus and steroids for about 3 years. After intestinal transplantation, graft-versus-host and host-versus-graft alloreactive T cell clones in the graft, circulation and bone marrow were tracked using bulk TCR-beta CDR3 sequencing. Alloreactive clones were identified by sequencing pre-transplant mixed lymphocyte reaction products and comparing these products with unstimulated pre-transplant donor and recipient T cells. Of the roughly 23 intestinal transplant recipients enrolled in the cohort, one of whom was a retransplant, a few patients without pretransplant specimens were excluded. A peak of at least 4% donor T cells among recipient peripheral blood mononuclear cells was the definition used for donor T cell macrochimerism. Samples from three later patients were sequenced in-house on an Illumina MiSeq with MiXCR processing rather than by the commercial service. The investigation overall reported the following: Early after transplant, peak levels of circulating GvH clones were associated with declines in HvG clones. High GvH to HvG T cell clonal ratios were observed in the allografts of patients with donor T cell macrochimerism. The conclusions were limited by the relatively low number and heterogeneity of the intestinal transplant patients. GvH clones were found in recipient bone marrow, and some of the GvH clones appeared earlier in ileal mucosa or blood, which is consistent with an intestinal mucosal origin.

Taken from the germline V gene, the CDR1 and CDR2 loops are SGDLS and YYNGEE. The CDR3 contains 15 residues, cysteine and phenylalanine counted. The retained sequence is limited to the CDR3, 45 bases, with the frame set at the first base. V ends up 3 bases short and J 4 bases short, with an unmatched junction base count of 8. The receptor was derived from a human patient who received an intestinal transplant, so some T cells may come from the graft donor. This chain joins TRBV9 to TRBJ1-2; 8 bases in the junction line up with TRBD1. This sample comprised bone marrow, obtained less than 130 days after intestinal transplantation. The DNA is as follows: TGTGCCAGCAGCGAAGGGACAGGAGACCTCTATGGCTACACCTTC. Its protein product is CASSEGTGDLYGYTF. Outside the CDR3, residues come from the reference TRBV9 and TRBJ1-2 proteins, so the full variable domain is: DSGVTQTPKHLITATGQRVTLRCSPRSGDLSVYWYQQSLDQGLQFLIQYYNGEERAKGNILERFSAQQFPDLHSELNLSSLELGDSALYFCASSEGTGDLYGYTFGSGTRLTVV.